The 3 T cell receptor beta chains below come from one sample, sequenced in a study of blood T cells in healthy people across ages. A second PCR of roughly 7 to 11 cycles used a sample-barcoded 5' primer and a J-beta primer mix. MiXCR, applied by TCRdb to the 5' RACE reads, yields one record per CDR3 protein. The table includes hundreds of thousands of distinct CDR3 sequences, about 40% detected once. The sequenced material came from blood. Source of these receptors: a woman aged 60-75 years in good health.

V gene TRBV24-1 combines with J gene TRBJ2-5; no definite D call. Trimming took 4 bases from V and 5 from J, leaving 13 bases between them. The CDR3 is made up of 14 amino acids. The germline V gene has CDR1 KGHDR and CDR2 SFDVKD. In DNA, the CDR3 is TGTGCCACCAGTGACACCAACCTGGGGGAGACCCAGTACTTC. Translation: CATSDTNLGETQYF.

This clonotype was observed a few times. The rearrangement links TRBV27 to TRBJ2-5; D might be TRBD2 (6 bases). There are 15 residues in the CDR3. V lost 2 bases, J lost 11 bases, and 21 bases lay in between. Germline values: CDR1 MNHEY, CDR2 SMNVEV (reference sequence). The CDR3 spells CASSLKQGGFLRQYF. CDR3 coding DNA: TGTGCCAGCAGTTTAAAGCAGGGAGGTTTTCTCCGGCAGTACTTC.

Of note for this clonotype: Just one base apart from a much larger clone, this may be a read error. The J gene is TRBJ2-7, the V gene TRBV10-3, with D tentatively TRBD2 (5 bases). This CDR3 spans 16 amino acids. V was cut by 0 bases and J by 1 base, with 13 bases left in between. Per the germline V gene, CDR1 is ENHRY and CDR2 is SYGVKD. The CDR3 nucleotides are TGTGCCATCAGTGAGTCAGGACGAGCGGCGTCCTACGAGCAGTACTTC. This sequence encodes CAISESGRAASYEQYF.